The following is a T cell receptor beta chain sequence with its context. The authors prepared the TCRbeta library with unique molecular identifiers. TCRdb itself ran the PCR reads through MiXCR, one entry per CDR3 protein. This table has over 550,000 distinct CDR3 sequences, roughly a tenth appearing once. The data originate from a study of T-cell reconstitution after alpha-beta-depleted transplantation in children. Germline values: CDR1 MDHEN, CDR2 SYDVKM. This CDR3 is built from 14 residues. Trimming removed 4 bases from V and 4 bases from J, with 13 bases in between. The genes are TRBV28 and TRBJ2-5; the D is unclear. Sequenced here: PBMCs from the stem cell graft donor, sampled from the stem cell graft. The sequence was obtained from a human donor who donated a stem cell graft to a child with acute myeloid leukemia. The CDR3, as DNA: TGTGCCAGCAGTTCCCTTCTCATCCGAGAGACCCAGTACTTC. This sequence encodes CASSSLLIRETQYF.